This entry lists 2 T cell receptor beta chains sequenced from one sample in a study of CD8 T cells in ankylosing spondylitis. TCRdb re-called the 5' RACE reads with MiXCR, one entry per CDR3 protein. The sample holds about 140,000 distinct CDR3 sequences, about 8% seen once. The sequenced sample was synovial fluid, either unsorted or a sorted T cell fraction (not recorded which). Receptors were obtained from a male donor with ankylosing spondylitis.

This clonotype has a count of ten or more. The rearrangement links TRBV7-9 to TRBJ2-5, with D maybe TRBD2 (6 bases). CDR1 is SEHNR, CDR2 FQNEAQ, per germline (reference sequence). The ends were cut back, 0 bases at V and 3 bases at J, with 8 bases in the middle. CDR3 length equals 14 residues. Here the CDR3 reads CASSLARDEETQYF. CDR3 coding DNA: TGTGCCAGCAGCTTAGCGCGGGATGAAGAGACCCAGTACTTC.

The V gene is TRBV10-3, the J gene TRBJ2-6; the D is unclear. With 6 bases removed from V and 4 bases from J, the gap between germline ends came to 16 bases. This CDR3 has 16 amino acids. CDR1 is ENHRY, CDR2 SYGVKD, per germline. For the CDR3, the DNA is TGTGCCATCAGATCTTCGGGTAATTCCGGGGCCAACGTCCTGACTTTC. It yields the protein CAIRSSGNSGANVLTF.